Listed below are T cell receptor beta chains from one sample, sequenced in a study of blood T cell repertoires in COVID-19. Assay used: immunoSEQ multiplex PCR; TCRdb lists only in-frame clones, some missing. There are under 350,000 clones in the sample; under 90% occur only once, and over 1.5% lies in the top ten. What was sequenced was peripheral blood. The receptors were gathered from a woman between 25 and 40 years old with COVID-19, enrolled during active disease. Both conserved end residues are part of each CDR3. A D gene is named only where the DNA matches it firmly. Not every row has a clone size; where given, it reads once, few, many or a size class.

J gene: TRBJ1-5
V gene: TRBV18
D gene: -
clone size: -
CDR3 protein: CASSPSREGLLLF
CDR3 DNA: TGTGCCAGCTCACCATCAAGGGAGGGGCTGCTGCTTTTT

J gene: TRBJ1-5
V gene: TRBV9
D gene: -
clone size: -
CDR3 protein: CASSGTGNQPQHF
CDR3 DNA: TGTGCCAGCAGCGGAACAGGGAATCAGCCCCAGCATTTT

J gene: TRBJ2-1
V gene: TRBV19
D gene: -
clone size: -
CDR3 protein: CASSPQQGTWQFF
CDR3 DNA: TGTGCCAGTAGTCCCCAACAGGGAACGTGGCAGTTCTTC

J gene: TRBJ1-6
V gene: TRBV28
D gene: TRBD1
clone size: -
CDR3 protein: CASSFGTGETPLHF
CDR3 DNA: TGTGCCAGCAGTTTCGGGACAGGGGAGACACCCCTCCACTTT

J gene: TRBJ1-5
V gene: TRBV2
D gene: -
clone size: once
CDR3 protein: CASSEARSGGSQHF
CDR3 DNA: TGTGCCAGCAGTGAAGCGCGCTCGGGGGGGTCCCAGCATTTT

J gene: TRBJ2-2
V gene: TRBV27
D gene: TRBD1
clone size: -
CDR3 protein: CASSLHGQGFTGELFF
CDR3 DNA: TGTGCCAGCAGTTTACACGGACAGGGGTTCACCGGGGAGCTGTTTTTT

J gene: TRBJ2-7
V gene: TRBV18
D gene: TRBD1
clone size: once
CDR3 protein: CASSDRGHEQYF
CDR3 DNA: TGTGCCAGCTCGGACAGGGGACACGAGCAGTACTTC

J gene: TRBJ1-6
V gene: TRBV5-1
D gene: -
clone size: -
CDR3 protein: CASSLAGLQANSPLHF
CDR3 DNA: TGCGCCAGCAGCTTGGCCGGTTTACAGGCGAATTCACCCCTCCACTTT

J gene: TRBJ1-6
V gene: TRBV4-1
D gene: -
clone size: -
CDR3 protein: CASSPTDILPPLHF
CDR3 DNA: TGCGCCAGCAGCCCGACGGACATCTTACCCCCCCTCCACTTT

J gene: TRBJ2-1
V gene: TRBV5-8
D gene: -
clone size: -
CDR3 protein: CASSLSGGTVYNEQFF
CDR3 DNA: TGTGCCAGCAGCTTGTCTGGGGGGACCGTTTACAATGAGCAGTTCTTC

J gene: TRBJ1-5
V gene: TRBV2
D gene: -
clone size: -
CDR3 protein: CASKGQGHSNQPQHF
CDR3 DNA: TGTGCCAGCAAGGGGCAGGGTCATAGCAATCAGCCCCAGCATTTT

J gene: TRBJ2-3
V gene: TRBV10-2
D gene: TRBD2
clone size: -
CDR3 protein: CASSGLAGTADTQYF
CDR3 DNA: TGCGCCAGCAGTGGGCTAGCGGGGACGGCAGATACGCAGTATTTT

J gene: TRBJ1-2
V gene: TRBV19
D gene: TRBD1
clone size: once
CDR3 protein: CAAHRTGIRGYTF
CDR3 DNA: TGTGCCGCCCACCGGACAGGGATTCGTGGCTACACCTTC